These T cell receptor beta chains were read from a single sample in a study of blood T cell repertoires in COVID-19. TCRdb's copy holds only in-frame clones and misses some; the assay was immunoSEQ multiplex PCR. This table has over 150,000 clones, roughly nine tenths appearing once. What was sequenced was peripheral blood. The receptor source for this set is a man between 65 and 80 years old with active or convalescent COVID-19. CDR3s include the opening cysteine and the closing phenylalanine or tryptophan. D genes are given only for firm matches. Clone size is not always given. Where it is, it says once, few, many or a class for expanded clones.

V: TRBV11-3; D: .; size: .; J: TRBJ2-3; CDR3: CASSLGLANTDTQYF; DNA: TGTGCCAGCAGCTTAGGGCTAGCCAACACAGATACGCAGTATTTT
V: TRBV12-3/TRBV12-4; D: .; size: .; J: TRBJ1-1; CDR3: CASTLPPNTEAFF; DNA: TGTGCCAGCACCCTACCACCGAACACTGAAGCTTTCTTT
V: TRBV18; D: .; size: once; J: TRBJ1-2; CDR3: CASSPEGIGYGYTF; DNA: TGTGCCAGCTCACCAGAGGGCATTGGCTATGGCTACACCTTC
V: TRBV19; D: TRBD2; size: .; J: TRBJ2-1; CDR3: CASSRTSGSYYNEQFF; DNA: TGTGCCAGTAGTAGGACTAGCGGGAGTTACTACAATGAGCAGTTCTTC
V: TRBV16; D: TRBD1; size: .; J: TRBJ1-1; CDR3: CASSQSTGAPLEAFF; DNA: TGTGCCAGCAGCCAATCGACAGGGGCGCCACTTGAAGCTTTCTTT
V: TRBV15; D: .; size: .; J: TRBJ2-5; CDR3: CATGQRLQETQYF; DNA: TGTGCCACCGGACAGAGGTTGCAAGAGACCCAGTACTTC
V: TRBV23-1; D: .; size: few; J: TRBJ1-2; CDR3: CASSQWEPTGSLPGYTF; DNA: TGCGCCAGCAGTCAATGGGAGCCCACAGGGAGCCTACCGGGCTACACCTTC
V: TRBV25-1; D: TRBD1; size: .; J: TRBJ2-5; CDR3: CASSGDSGLETQYF; DNA: TGTGCCAGCAGTGGGGACAGCGGTCTAGAGACCCAGTACTTC
V: TRBV7-6; D: TRBD1; size: .; J: TRBJ2-6; CDR3: CASSPGTGGEGANVLTF; DNA: TGTGCCAGCAGCCCCGGGACAGGGGGTGAAGGGGCCAACGTCCTGACTTTC
V: TRBV9; D: TRBD2; size: .; J: TRBJ2-3; CDR3: CASSVLPSGRRTDTQYF; DNA: TGTGCCAGCAGCGTGTTGCCTAGCGGGAGAAGGACAGATACGCAGTATTTT
V: TRBV6-6; D: TRBD1; size: many; J: TRBJ1-2; CDR3: CASNPRDRAYTF; DNA: TGTGCCAGCAATCCGAGAGACAGGGCCTACACCTTC
V: TRBV6-5; D: .; size: .; J: TRBJ2-4; CDR3: CASSPPGRTKNIQYF; DNA: TGTGCCAGCAGTCCCCCGGGGAGGACCAAAAACATTCAGTACTTC
V: TRBV5-1; D: .; size: .; J: TRBJ1-3; CDR3: CASSRSSGNTIYF; DNA: TGCGCCAGCAGTAGAAGCTCTGGAAACACCATATATTTT
V: TRBV28; D: .; size: .; J: TRBJ1-2; CDR3: CASSWGTSNYGYTF; DNA: TGTGCCAGCAGTTGGGGCACATCTAACTATGGCTACACCTTC
V: TRBV28; D: .; size: .; J: TRBJ2-7; CDR3: CASSAGTVLYEQYF; DNA: TGTGCCAGCAGTGCCGGGACTGTTCTTTACGAGCAGTACTTC
V: TRBV27; D: TRBD1; size: .; J: TRBJ1-2; CDR3: CASSRDREGLCF; DNA: TGTGCCAGCAGCCGGGACAGGGAAGGCCTGTGCTTC
V: TRBV9; D: TRBD1; size: .; J: TRBJ1-2; CDR3: CASSVGDSFYGYTF; DNA: TGTGCCAGCAGCGTAGGGGACAGCTTCTATGGCTACACCTTC
V: TRBV1; D: .; size: .; J: TRBJ2-7; CDR3: CTSSQASDTQGIVYEQYF; DNA: TGCACCAGCAGCCAAGCCTCCGATACGCAGGGTATAGTCTACGAGCAGTACTTC
V: TRBV7-2; D: .; size: once; J: TRBJ2-3; CDR3: CASRTSPGGAGADTQYF; DNA: TGTGCCAGCAGGACCAGCCCAGGGGGAGCGGGCGCAGATACGCAGTATTTT
V: TRBV19; D: .; size: .; J: TRBJ1-6; CDR3: CASRAGASPLHF; DNA: TGTGCCAGTAGGGCAGGGGCGTCACCCCTCCACTTT
V: TRBV5-1; D: .; size: .; J: TRBJ1-1; CDR3: CASSRGEGDTEAFF; DNA: TGCGCCAGCAGCCGAGGGGAGGGCGACACTGAAGCTTTCTTT
V: TRBV11-2; D: .; size: .; J: TRBJ1-5; CDR3: CASSVGLNQPQHF; DNA: TGTGCCAGCAGCGTTGGACTTAATCAGCCCCAGCATTTT
V: TRBV15; D: .; size: .; J: TRBJ2-7; CDR3: CATSRPGLYEQYF; DNA: TGTGCCACCAGCAGGCCAGGACTTTACGAGCAGTACTTC
V: TRBV5-4; D: .; size: .; J: TRBJ1-1; CDR3: CASSPERVTEAFF; DNA: TGTGCCAGCAGCCCGGAACGGGTCACTGAAGCTTTCTTT
V: TRBV28; D: .; size: .; J: TRBJ1-3; CDR3: CASSRFDSGNTIYF; DNA: TGTGCCAGCAGTCGGTTTGATTCTGGAAACACCATATATTTT
V: TRBV19; D: .; size: once; J: TRBJ1-2; CDR3: CASSMDRSTEYTF; DNA: TGTGCCAGTAGTATGGACAGATCGACCGAATACACCTTC
V: TRBV30; D: .; size: .; J: TRBJ1-5; CDR3: CAWSRTYYSNQPQHF; DNA: TGTGCCTGGAGTCGCACATATTATAGCAATCAGCCCCAGCATTTT
V: TRBV7-8; D: .; size: .; J: TRBJ2-1; CDR3: CASSLPGRGYEQFF; DNA: TGTGCCAGCAGCTTACCCGGCAGGGGTTATGAGCAGTTCTTC
V: TRBV3-1/TRBV3-2; D: TRBD1; size: .; J: TRBJ1-1; CDR3: CASSRRSGGENTEAFF; DNA: TGTGCCAGCAGCCGAAGATCAGGGGGAGAGAACACTGAAGCTTTCTTT
V: TRBV7-2; D: .; size: .; J: TRBJ1-6; CDR3: CASRRDFRSSYNSPLHF; DNA: TGTGCCAGCAGAAGGGACTTCAGGAGCTCCTATAATTCACCCCTCCACTTT
V: TRBV15; D: TRBD1; size: .; J: TRBJ2-1; CDR3: CATKEQLGQGNEQFF; DNA: TGTGCCACCAAAGAACAGCTGGGACAGGGCAATGAGCAGTTCTTC
V: TRBV19; D: .; size: .; J: TRBJ1-6; CDR3: CASQDRVDSPLHF; DNA: TGTGCCAGTCAAGACAGAGTCGATTCACCCCTCCACTTT
V: TRBV6-5; D: .; size: .; J: TRBJ1-1; CDR3: CALRDTQAFF; DNA: TGTGCCCTCCGGGACACGCAAGCTTTCTTT
V: TRBV11-2; D: TRBD1; size: .; J: TRBJ2-3; CDR3: CASSSRGRLSTDTQYF; DNA: TGTGCCAGCAGCTCCAGGGGGCGACTGAGCACAGATACGCAGTATTTT
V: TRBV5-1; D: TRBD1; size: .; J: TRBJ2-2; CDR3: CASRSGTGISTGELFF; DNA: TGCGCCAGCAGATCAGGGACAGGGATCAGCACCGGGGAGCTGTTTTTT
V: TRBV18; D: TRBD1; size: .; J: TRBJ1-5; CDR3: CASSSDRANLGVPQHF; DNA: TGTGCCAGCTCATCGGACAGGGCCAATCTCGGGGTGCCCCAGCATTTT
V: TRBV5-1; D: TRBD1; size: .; J: TRBJ1-2; CDR3: CASSPGQAGGGYTF; DNA: TGCGCCAGCAGCCCCGGACAGGCGGGCGGGGGCTACACCTTC
V: TRBV7-2; D: .; size: .; J: TRBJ1-5; CDR3: CASSLYPGNSNQPQHF; DNA: TGTGCCAGCAGCTTATACCCAGGGAATAGCAATCAGCCCCAGCATTTT
V: TRBV3-1/TRBV3-2; D: .; size: .; J: TRBJ1-6; CDR3: CASSQNQGSPLHF; DNA: TGTGCCAGCAGCCAAAACCAGGGGTCACCCCTCCACTTT
V: TRBV11-2; D: .; size: .; J: TRBJ2-2; CDR3: CASSPLGTFTGELFF; DNA: TGTGCCAGCAGCCCCTTGGGCACCTTCACCGGGGAGCTGTTTTTT
V: TRBV18; D: TRBD1; size: .; J: TRBJ2-2; CDR3: CASSQSGTGLAGELFF; DNA: TGTGCCAGCTCGCAATCCGGGACAGGGTTGGCCGGGGAGCTGTTTTTT
V: TRBV6-5; D: .; size: .; J: TRBJ2-1; CDR3: CASSHDRSGYNEQFF; DNA: TGTGCCAGCAGCCACGACCGCAGCGGTTACAATGAGCAGTTCTTC